Shown below are 19 T cell receptor beta chains from a single sample sequenced in a study of CD8+CD57+ T cells in acquired aplastic anemia. The use of genomic DNA as template underpinned the TCR beta VDJ and CDR3 profiling. TCRdb processed the reads anew with MiXCR; each CDR3 protein has one entry. The repertoire holds hundreds of thousands of distinct CDR3 sequences, roughly 68% seen once, with less than 4% in the top ten. The specimen sequenced was sorted CD4+, CD8+, or CD8+CD57+ T cells (not recorded which) from PBMCs. These receptors all stem from a human donor in good health, serving as a control.

V gene TRBV7-2 combines with J gene TRBJ1-6; D is possibly TRBD1 (5 bases). CDR1 and CDR2 from the germline V gene are SGHTA and FQGNSA. This CDR3 spans 14 amino acids. Deletions cut 5 bases from V and 19 bases from J, with 24 bases between. CDR3 nucleotides: TGTGCCAGCAGCGCAGACAGCGTTCGGTCTCACCTGCACTTT. This codes for CASSADSVRSHLHF.

The chain combines TRBV7-2 with TRBJ1-1; the D gene is possibly TRBD1 (5 bases). The CDR3 length is 17 residues. Trimming left V 1 base short and J 0 bases short, with 15 bases between. Germline V gene data show CDR1 as SGHTA and CDR2 as FQGNSA. The CDR3 region is CASSLEKKTDMNTEAFF. CDR3 DNA sequence: TGTGCCAGCAGCTTAGAAAAAAAGACGGACATGAACACTGAAGCTTTCTTT. Variable domain in full (rest from reference TRBV7-2 and TRBJ1-1): GAGVSQSPSNKVTEKGKDVELRCDPISGHTALYWYRQSLGQGLEFLIYFQGNSAPDKSGLPSDRFSAERTGGSVSTLTIQRTQQEDSAVYLCASSLEKKTDMNTEAFFGQGTRLTVV.

CDR3 sequence: CSAKGPNQPHEQYF. The CDR3 DNA sequence: TGCAGTGCTAAGGGACCAAATCAGCCCCACGAGCAGTACTTC. The chain carries TRBV20-1 and TRBJ2-7; D tentatively fits TRBD1 or TRBD2 (5 bases each). Germline CDR1 and CDR2: DFQATT and SNEGSKA (reference sequence). With 4 bases removed from V and 5 bases from J, the gap between germline ends came to 18 bases. The CDR3 has 14 amino acids.

The chain employs TRBV25-1 and TRBJ1-2, with 7 nucleotides matching TRBD1. CDR3 length: 14 amino acids. Germline assignment: CDR1 MGHDK and CDR2 SYGVNS. V dropped 6 bases and J dropped 4; count of bases not matched to a gene: 8. The CDR3 sequence: CASRRTGDSYGYTF. DNA for the CDR3: TGTGCCAGCAGGCGAACAGGGGACAGCTATGGCTACACCTTC.

This clonotype was seen a few times. A read error may account for a junction end that differs from germline. The V gene is TRBV30, the J gene TRBJ1-5; tentative D call: TRBD1 (6 bases). The CDR3 is 14 residues long. From germline, CDR1 is GTSNPN and CDR2 SVGIG (reference sequence). The CDR3 region is CPWSVNRGNQPQHF. Written as DNA, the CDR3 is TGTCCCTGGAGTGTGAACAGGGGCAATCAGCCCCAGCATTTT.

The chain has TRBV7-2 and TRBJ2-5, with 13 positions matching TRBD2. The CDR3 has 16 residues. With V trimmed by 3 bases and J by 7 bases, 8 bases remained unmatched. Germline CDR1 is SGHTA and CDR2 is FQGNSA. The CDR3 region is CASSFATSGGQGTQYF. CDR3 in DNA: TGTGCCAGCAGCTTCGCGACTAGCGGGGGGCAGGGGACCCAGTACTTC.

With regard to this clonotype: One end of the junction does not line up with germline, which may come from a read error. This chain links TRBV12-3 or TRBV12-4 with TRBJ1-3; D may be TRBD1 (6 bases). The CDR3 is made up of 13 amino acids. DNA for the CDR3: TGTGCCAGCAGTGGGGACACCACTGGGACCATACATTTT. Its protein product is CASSGDTTGTIHF.

About this clonotype: This may be a read error: a much more frequent sequence differs by one nucleotide. The conserved phenylalanine or tryptophan is not found at the CDR3 terminus, so this likely reflects a read error. The chain couples TRBV6-6 to TRBJ2-5; D uncertain. In germline, CDR1 is MNHNY, CDR2 SVGAGI (reference sequence). The CDR3 covers 11 residues. Trimming stripped 4 bases from V and 4 bases from J, with 4 bases between. CDR3 coding DNA: TGTGCCAGCAGTTCTCGAGAGACCCAGTACCTC. The encoded protein is CASSSRETQYL.

The chain employs TRBV29-1 and TRBJ2-1; D is unclear. The CDR3 is 13 residues long. Looked up from germline, CDR1 is SQVTM and CDR2 is ANQGSEA. In DNA form, the CDR3 reads TGCAGTGCTAGGGAAAGGAGTAACAATGAGCAGTTCTTC. It translates to CSARERSNNEQFF.

This clonotype was recorded many times. The chain uses TRBV2 and TRBJ2-1; a possible D gene is TRBD1 (5 bases). The CDR3 runs to 13 residues. The ends were cut back, 10 bases at V and 3 bases at J, with 13 bases in the middle. The germline V gene encodes CDR1 SNHLY and CDR2 FYNNEI. CDR3: CATATTVYNEQFF. The CDR3 region has the DNA TGTGCCACCGCTACGACAGTCTACAATGAGCAGTTCTTC. The full variable domain, its missing parts supplied by reference TRBV2 and TRBJ2-1, is EPEVTQTPSHQVTQMGQEVILRCVPISNHLYFYWYRQILGQKVEFLVSFYNNEISEKSEIFDDQFSVERPDGSNFTLKIRSTKLEDSAMYFCATATTVYNEQFFGPGTRLTVL.

V gene TRBV20-1 combines with J gene TRBJ1-4, with D perhaps matching TRBD1 (5 bases). Per germline, CDR1 DFQATT and CDR2 SNEGSKA (reference sequence). The CDR3 runs to 17 residues. V lost 6 bases to trimming and J lost 7 bases, with 27 bases between them. The CDR3 nucleotides are TGCAGTGCCAGAACGGGGCGGGGGGAGGCTGTGGGTGAAAAACTGTTTTTT. As protein: CSARTGRGEAVGEKLFF.

V gene TRBV20-1 combines with J gene TRBJ2-5; D gene ambiguous. Trimming took 3 bases from V and 5 from J, leaving 16 bases between them. The length of the CDR3 is 14 residues. Looked up from germline, CDR1 is DFQATT and CDR2 is SNEGSKA (reference sequence). CDR3 protein: CSASRLQITETQYF. The CDR3 DNA is TGCAGTGCTAGCCGTCTACAGATCACTGAGACCCAGTACTTC.

In its sample, this clonotype was seen a few times. The chain is built from TRBV15 and TRBJ1-6; tentative D call: TRBD1 (6 bases). V dropped 4 bases and J dropped 8 bases, with 18 bases sitting between them. The germline V gene has CDR1 LNHNV and CDR2 YYDKDF (reference sequence). This CDR3 region has 16 residues. This CDR3 reads CATSTRTAGAHSPLHF. CDR3 in DNA: TGTGCCACCAGCACCCGGACAGCCGGAGCGCATTCACCCCTCCACTTT. The full variable domain, in which reference TRBV15 and TRBJ1-6 provide the parts outside the CDR3, is DAMVIQNPRYQVTQFGKPVTLSCSQTLNHNVMYWYQQKSSQAPKLLFHYYDKDFNNEADTPDNFQSRRPNTSFCFLDIRSPGLGDTAMYLCATSTRTAGAHSPLHFGNGTRLTVT.

The gene calls are TRBV2 and TRBJ2-7; D not certain. The CDR3 is made up of 15 amino acids. Trimming removed 6 bases at V and 13 bases at J, with 28 bases between. Germline loops: CDR1 SNHLY, CDR2 FYNNEI. The CDR3 DNA follows: TGTGCCAGCAGCTTATTTACAGAGAATTCACCCCTCCACTACTTC. Translating gives CASSLFTENSPLHYF.

V and J are TRBV19 and TRBJ2-7; 10 bases are a match to TRBD2. J lost 2 bases, V lost 5 bases, and 6 bases had no gene match. Germline V CDR1 and CDR2: LNHDA, SQIVND (reference sequence). This CDR3 spans 15 amino acids. The CDR3: CASSPELAGAYEQYF. In nucleotides, the CDR3 is TGTGCCAGTAGTCCCGAGCTAGCGGGAGCCTACGAGCAGTACTTC.

Regarding this clonotype: A junction end diverges from the germline sequence, so it may reflect a read error. V gene TRBV2 combines with J gene TRBJ1-6; no definite D call. Germline CDR1 reads SNHLY; CDR2 reads FYNNEI. The CDR3 sequence is 14 residues long. The CDR3 protein is CASSVVAEHAPLYF. Written as DNA, the CDR3 is TGTGCCAGCAGCGTGGTAGCAGAACATGCACCCCTCTACTTT.

V gene TRBV15 combines with J gene TRBJ1-2; 10 bases agree with TRBD1. Germline trimming cut 0 bases from V and 6 bases from J; bases unmatched to any gene: 7. CDR1 is LNHNV and CDR2 is YYDKDF in the germline V gene (reference sequence). The CDR3 has 16 amino acids. The CDR3 DNA sequence: TGTGCCACCAGCAGAGATCGGACAGGGGGTGAGCATGGCTACACCTTC. Translation: CATSRDRTGGEHGYTF.

With respect to this clonotype: One base away lies a much larger clone, so this may be a sequencing read error. CDR3 nucleotide sequence: TGTGCCAGCAGCCTACATCCTGGACTGATCTACAGGGAGCAGTACTTC. It is translated as CASSLHPGLIYREQYF. This chain connects TRBV12-3 or TRBV12-4 to TRBJ2-7, with D possibly being TRBD1 or TRBD2 (5 bases each). This CDR3 contains 16 residues. Trimming took off 6 bases at V and 7 bases at J, with 25 bases between the two ends.

This clonotype came up many times. CDR3 protein: CASSQDIGGSNEKLFF. The CDR3 nucleotides read TGCGCCAGCAGCCAAGATATAGGCGGTTCCAATGAAAAACTGTTTTTT. This chain joins TRBV4-1 and TRBJ1-4, with unresolved D. Looked up from germline, CDR1 is MGHRA and CDR2 is YSYEKL. The CDR3 runs 16 residues. V shed 0 bases and J shed 5 bases, with 13 bases lying between them.